Presented here are 2 T cell receptor beta chains from one specimen sequenced in a study of blood T cell repertoires in COVID-19. Profiling relied on immunoSEQ multiplex PCR, and the TCRdb table lists in-frame clones only, not all of them. Among about 400,000 clones listed, 87% were seen once. The material sequenced was PBMCs or T cells enriched from blood (not recorded which). These receptors came from a woman between 18 and 30 years old with acute COVID-19.

The chain carries TRBV7-3 and TRBJ1-2; TRBD1 aligns across 8 bases. The V gene's germline CDR1 is SGHTA and CDR2 FQGTGA. The CDR3 extends over 16 amino acids. After removal of 0 bases from V and 4 bases from J, the junction contained 7 bases not matched to a gene. The CDR3 nucleotides read TGTGCCAGCAGCTTAACACGACAGGGGACAACCTATGGCTACACCTTC. Its translation: CASSLTRQGTTYGYTF.

This chain connects TRBV7-9 to TRBJ2-5; D perhaps matches TRBD2 (5 bases). With 1 base removed from V and 5 bases from J, the gap between germline ends came to 8 bases. This CDR3 has 13 residues. Germline V gives CDR1 SEHNR, CDR2 FQNEAQ (reference sequence). The CDR3 DNA reads as TGTGCCAGCAGCTTAGTAGGGAGTGAGACCCAGTACTTC. This translates into CASSLVGSETQYF.